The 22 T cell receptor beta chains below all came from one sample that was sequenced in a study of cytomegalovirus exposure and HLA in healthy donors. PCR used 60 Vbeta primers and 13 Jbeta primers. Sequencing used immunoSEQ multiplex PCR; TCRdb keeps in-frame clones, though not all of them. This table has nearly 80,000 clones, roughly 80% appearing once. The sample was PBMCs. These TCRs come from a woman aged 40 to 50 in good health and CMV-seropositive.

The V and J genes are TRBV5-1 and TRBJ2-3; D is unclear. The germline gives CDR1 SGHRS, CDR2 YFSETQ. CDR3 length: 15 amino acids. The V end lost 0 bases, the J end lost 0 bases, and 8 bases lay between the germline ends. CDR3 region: CASSLGSTSTDTQYF. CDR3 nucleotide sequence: TGCGCCAGCAGCTTGGGTTCCACTAGCACAGATACGCAGTATTTT.

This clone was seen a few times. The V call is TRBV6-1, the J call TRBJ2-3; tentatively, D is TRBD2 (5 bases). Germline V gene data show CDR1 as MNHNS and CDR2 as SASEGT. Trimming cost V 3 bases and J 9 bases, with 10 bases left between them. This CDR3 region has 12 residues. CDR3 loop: CASSERAWTQYF. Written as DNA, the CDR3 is TGTGCCAGCAGTGAGAGGGCGTGGACGCAGTATTTT.

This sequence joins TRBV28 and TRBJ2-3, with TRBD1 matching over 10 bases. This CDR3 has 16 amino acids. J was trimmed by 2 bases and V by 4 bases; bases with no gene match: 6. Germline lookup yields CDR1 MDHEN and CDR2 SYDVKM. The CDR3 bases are TGTGCCAGCAGTTCACCGGGACAGGGGTTCACAGATACGCAGTATTTT. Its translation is CASSSPGQGFTDTQYF.

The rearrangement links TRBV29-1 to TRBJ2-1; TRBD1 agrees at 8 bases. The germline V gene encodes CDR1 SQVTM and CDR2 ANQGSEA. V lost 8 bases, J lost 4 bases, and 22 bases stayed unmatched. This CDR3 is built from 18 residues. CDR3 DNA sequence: TGCAGCACTCGACAGGGGTTCTGCGGCGGATTGCTGTACAATGAGCAGTTCTTC. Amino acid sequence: CSTRQGFCGGLLYNEQFF.

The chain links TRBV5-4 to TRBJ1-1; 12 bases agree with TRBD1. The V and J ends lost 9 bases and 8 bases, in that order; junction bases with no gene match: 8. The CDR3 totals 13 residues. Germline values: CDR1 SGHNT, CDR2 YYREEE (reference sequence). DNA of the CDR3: TGTGCCACCGCGGGACAGGGGGCTACCGAAGCTTTCTTT. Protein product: CATAGQGATEAFF.

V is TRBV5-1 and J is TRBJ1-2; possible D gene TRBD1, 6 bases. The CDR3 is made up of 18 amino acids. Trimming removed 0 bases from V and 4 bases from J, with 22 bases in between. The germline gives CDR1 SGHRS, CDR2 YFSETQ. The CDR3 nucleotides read TGCGCCAGCAGCTTGGAGGGGGGGCAGGGGTTATGTATCTATGGCTACACCTTC. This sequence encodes CASSLEGGQGLCIYGYTF. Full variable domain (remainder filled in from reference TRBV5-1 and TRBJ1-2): KAGVTQTPRYLIKTRGQQVTLSCSPISGHRSVSWYQQTPGQGLQFLFEYFSETQRNKGNFPGRFSGRQFSNSRSEMNVSTLELGDSALYLCASSLEGGQGLCIYGYTFGSGTRLTVV.

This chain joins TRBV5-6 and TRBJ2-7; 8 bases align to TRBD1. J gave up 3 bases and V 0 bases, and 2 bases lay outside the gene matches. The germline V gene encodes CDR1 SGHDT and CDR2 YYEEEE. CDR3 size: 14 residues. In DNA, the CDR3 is TGTGCCAGCAGCTTGGGCAGGGGGCGCTACGAGCAGTACTTC. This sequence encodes CASSLGRGRYEQYF.

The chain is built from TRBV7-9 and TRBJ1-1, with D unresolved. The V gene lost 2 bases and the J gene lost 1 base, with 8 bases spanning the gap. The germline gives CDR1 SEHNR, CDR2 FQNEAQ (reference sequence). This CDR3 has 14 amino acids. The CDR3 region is CASSLSPTNTEAFF. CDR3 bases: TGTGCCAGCAGCTTAAGCCCTACGAACACTGAAGCTTTCTTT.

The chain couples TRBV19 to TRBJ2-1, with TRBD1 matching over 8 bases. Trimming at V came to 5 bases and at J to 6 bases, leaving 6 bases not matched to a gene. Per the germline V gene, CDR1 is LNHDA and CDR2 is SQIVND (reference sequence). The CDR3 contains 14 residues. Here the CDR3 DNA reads TGTGCCAGTAGTGGAGGACAGGGCCGCAATGAGCAGTTCTTC. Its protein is CASSGGQGRNEQFF.

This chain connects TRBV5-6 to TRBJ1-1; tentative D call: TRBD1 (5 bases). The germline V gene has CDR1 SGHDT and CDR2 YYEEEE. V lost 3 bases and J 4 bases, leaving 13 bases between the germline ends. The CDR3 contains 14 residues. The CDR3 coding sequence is TGTGCCAGCAGCTCCTCGCGGGGCGGCACTGAAGCTTTCTTT. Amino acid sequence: CASSSSRGGTEAFF.

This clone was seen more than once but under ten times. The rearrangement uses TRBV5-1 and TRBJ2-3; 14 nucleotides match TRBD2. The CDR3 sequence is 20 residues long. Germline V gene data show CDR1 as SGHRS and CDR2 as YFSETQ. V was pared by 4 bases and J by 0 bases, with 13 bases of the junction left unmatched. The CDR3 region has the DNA TGCGCCAGCAGCCGAAATTTTCCGGGACTAGCGGGAGAGAGCACAGATACGCAGTATTTT. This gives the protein CASSRNFPGLAGESTDTQYF.

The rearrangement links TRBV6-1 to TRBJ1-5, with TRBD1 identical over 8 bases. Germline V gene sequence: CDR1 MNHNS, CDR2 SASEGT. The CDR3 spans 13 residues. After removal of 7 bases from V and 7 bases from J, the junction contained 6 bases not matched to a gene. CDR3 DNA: TGTGCCAGCACGGACAGGGCGGAACAGCCCCAGCATTTT. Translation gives CASTDRAEQPQHF.

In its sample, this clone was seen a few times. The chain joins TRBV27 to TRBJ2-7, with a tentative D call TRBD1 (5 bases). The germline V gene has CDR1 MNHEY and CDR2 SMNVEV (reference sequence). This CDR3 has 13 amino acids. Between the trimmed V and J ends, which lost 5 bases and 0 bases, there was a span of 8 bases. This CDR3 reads CASSIQDSYEQYF. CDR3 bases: TGTGCCAGCAGTATACAGGACTCCTACGAGCAGTACTTC.

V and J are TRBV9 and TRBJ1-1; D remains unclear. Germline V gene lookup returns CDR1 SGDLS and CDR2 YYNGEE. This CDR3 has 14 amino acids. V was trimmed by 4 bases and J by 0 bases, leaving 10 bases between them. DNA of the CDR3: TGTGCCAGCAGCCCGGTTTTGGTGAACACTGAAGCTTTCTTT. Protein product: CASSPVLVNTEAFF.

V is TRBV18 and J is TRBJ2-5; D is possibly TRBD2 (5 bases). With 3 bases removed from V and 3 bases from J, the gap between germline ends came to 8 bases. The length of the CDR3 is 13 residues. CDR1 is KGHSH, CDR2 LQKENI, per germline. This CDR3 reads CASSPIGKETQYF. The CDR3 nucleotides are TGTGCCAGCTCACCGATCGGGAAAGAGACCCAGTACTTC.

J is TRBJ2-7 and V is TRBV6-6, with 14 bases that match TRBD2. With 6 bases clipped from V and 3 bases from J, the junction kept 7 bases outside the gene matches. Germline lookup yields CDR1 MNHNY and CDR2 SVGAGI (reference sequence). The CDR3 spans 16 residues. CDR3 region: CASSQGTSGRFYEQYF. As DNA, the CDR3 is TGTGCCAGCAGCCAAGGGACTAGCGGGAGATTCTACGAGCAGTACTTC.

The DNA for the CDR3 is TGTGCCAGCTCACCACTGGGGGTGACCGGGACAGGGGGAGACGAGCAGTACTTC. It translates to CASSPLGVTGTGGDEQYF. The chain joins TRBV18 to TRBJ2-7, with 11 bases matching TRBD1. The trim removed 1 base at V and 5 bases at J, leaving 13 bases unmatched. CDR1 is KGHSH and CDR2 is LQKENI in the germline V gene. This CDR3 contains 18 residues.

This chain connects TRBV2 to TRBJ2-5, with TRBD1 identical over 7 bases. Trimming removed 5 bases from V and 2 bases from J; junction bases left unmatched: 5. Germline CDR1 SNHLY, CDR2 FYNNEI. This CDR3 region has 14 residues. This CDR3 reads CASSLRQGQETQYF. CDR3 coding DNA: TGTGCCAGCAGTCTTAGACAGGGTCAAGAGACCCAGTACTTC.

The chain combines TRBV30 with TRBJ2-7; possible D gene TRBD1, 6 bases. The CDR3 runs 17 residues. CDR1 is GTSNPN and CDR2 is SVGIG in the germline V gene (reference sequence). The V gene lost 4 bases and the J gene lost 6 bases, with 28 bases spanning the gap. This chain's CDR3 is CAWTRRISGTRTGEQYF. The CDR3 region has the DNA TGTGCCTGGACCCGAAGAATATCCGGGACAAGAACCGGCGAGCAGTACTTC.

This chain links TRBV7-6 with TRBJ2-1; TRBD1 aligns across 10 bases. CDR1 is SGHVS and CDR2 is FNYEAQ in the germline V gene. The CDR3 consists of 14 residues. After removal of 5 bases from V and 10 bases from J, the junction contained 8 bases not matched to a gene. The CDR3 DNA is TGTGCCAGCAGCCCTCGGACAGGGGGGCCGGAGCAGTTCTTC. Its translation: CASSPRTGGPEQFF. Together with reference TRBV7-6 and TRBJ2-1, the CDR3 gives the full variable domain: GAGVSQSPRYKVTKRGQDVALRCDPISGHVSLYWYRQALGQGPEFLTYFNYEAQQDKSGLPNDRFSAERPEGSISTLTIQRTEQRDSAMYRCASSPRTGGPEQFFGPGTRLTVL.

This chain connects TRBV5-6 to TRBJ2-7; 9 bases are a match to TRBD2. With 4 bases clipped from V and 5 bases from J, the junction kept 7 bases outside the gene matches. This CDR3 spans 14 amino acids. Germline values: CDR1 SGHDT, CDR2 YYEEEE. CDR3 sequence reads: CASSLLRGGNEQYF. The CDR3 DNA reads TGTGCCAGCAGCCTGCTGCGGGGGGGCAACGAGCAGTACTTC. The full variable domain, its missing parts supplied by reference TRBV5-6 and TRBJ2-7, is DAGVTQSPTHLIKTRGQQVTLRCSPKSGHDTVSWYQQALGQGPQFIFQYYEEEERQRGNFPDRFSGHQFPNYSSELNVNALLLGDSALYLCASSLLRGGNEQYFGPGTRLTVT.

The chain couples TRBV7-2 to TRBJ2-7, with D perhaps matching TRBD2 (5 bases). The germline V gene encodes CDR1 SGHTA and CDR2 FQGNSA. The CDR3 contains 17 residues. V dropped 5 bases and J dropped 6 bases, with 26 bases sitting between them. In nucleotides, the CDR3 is TGTGCCAGCAGCCCAGTCCAGTCATGGGAGAAATACTCCGAGCAGTACTTC. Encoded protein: CASSPVQSWEKYSEQYF.